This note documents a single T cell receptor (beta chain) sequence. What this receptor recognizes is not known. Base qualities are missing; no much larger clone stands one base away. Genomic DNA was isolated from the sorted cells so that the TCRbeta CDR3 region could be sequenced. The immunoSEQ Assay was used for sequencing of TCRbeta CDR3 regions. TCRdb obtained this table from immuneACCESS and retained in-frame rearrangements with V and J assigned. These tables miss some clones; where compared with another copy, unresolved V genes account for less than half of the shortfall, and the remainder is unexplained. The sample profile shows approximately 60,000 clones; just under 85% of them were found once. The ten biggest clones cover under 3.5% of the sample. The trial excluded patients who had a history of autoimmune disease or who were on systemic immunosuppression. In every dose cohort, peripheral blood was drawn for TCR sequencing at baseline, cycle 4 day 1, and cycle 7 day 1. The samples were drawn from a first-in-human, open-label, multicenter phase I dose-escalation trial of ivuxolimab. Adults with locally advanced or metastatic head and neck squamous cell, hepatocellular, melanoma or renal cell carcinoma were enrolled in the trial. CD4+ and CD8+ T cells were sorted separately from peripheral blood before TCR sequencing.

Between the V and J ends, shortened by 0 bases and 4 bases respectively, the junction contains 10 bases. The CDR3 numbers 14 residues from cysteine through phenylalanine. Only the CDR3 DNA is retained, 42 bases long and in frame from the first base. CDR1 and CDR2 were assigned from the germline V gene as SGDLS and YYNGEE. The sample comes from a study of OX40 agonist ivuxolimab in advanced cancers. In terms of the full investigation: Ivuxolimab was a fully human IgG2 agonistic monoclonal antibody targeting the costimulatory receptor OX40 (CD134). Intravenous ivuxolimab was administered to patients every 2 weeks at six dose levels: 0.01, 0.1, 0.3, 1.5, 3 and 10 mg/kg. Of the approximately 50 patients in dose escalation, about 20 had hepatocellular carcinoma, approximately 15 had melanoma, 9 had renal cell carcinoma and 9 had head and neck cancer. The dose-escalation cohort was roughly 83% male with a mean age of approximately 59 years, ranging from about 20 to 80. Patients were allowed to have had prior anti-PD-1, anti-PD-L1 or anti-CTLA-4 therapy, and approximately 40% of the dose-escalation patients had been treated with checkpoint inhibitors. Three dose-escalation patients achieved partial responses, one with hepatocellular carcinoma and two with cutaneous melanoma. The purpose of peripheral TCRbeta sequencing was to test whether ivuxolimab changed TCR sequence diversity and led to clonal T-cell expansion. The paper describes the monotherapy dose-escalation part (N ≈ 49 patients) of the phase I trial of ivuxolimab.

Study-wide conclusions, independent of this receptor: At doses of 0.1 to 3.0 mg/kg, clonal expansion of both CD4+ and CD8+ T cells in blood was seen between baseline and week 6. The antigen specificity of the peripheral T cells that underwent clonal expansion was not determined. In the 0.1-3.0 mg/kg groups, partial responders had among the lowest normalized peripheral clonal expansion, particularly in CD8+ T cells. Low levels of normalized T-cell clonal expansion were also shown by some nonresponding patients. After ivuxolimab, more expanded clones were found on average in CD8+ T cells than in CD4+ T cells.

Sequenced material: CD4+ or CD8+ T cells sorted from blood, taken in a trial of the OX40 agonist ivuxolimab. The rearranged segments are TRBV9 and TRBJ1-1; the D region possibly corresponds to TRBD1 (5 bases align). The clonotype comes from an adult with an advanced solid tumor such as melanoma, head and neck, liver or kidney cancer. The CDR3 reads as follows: CASSVDSGTTEAFF. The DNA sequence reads TGTGCCAGCAGCGTAGACTCTGGGACCACTGAAGCTTTCTTT.